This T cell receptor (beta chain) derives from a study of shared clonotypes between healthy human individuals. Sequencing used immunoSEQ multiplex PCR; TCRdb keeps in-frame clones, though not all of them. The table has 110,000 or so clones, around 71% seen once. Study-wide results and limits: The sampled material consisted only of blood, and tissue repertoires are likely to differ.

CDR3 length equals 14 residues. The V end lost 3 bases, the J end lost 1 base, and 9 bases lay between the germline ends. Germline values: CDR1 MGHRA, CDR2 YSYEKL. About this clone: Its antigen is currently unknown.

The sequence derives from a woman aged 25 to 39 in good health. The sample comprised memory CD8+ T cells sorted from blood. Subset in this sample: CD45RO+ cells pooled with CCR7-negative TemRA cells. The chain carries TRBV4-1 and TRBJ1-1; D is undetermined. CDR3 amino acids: CASSQRHQNTEAFF. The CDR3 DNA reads TGCGCCAGCAGCCAGCGACACCAGAACACTGAAGCTTTCTTT.